This T cell receptor (beta chain) stems from a study of glioma-infiltrating T cells. Study information: Low-grade gliomas were grade II; glioblastomas were grade IV at initial diagnosis. Points from the study as a whole: Shared blood CDR3 signature motifs marked patients with low tissue-blood divergence.

As for this clonotype: Its matching antigen is unknown.

The germline V gene encodes CDR1 MNHEY and CDR2 SVGEGT. The CDR3 covers 12 residues. The V and J ends lost 5 bases and 4 bases respectively, with 9 bases between them. The iRepertoire nested amplicon-rescue multiplex PCR amplified TCR alpha and beta CDR3s from RNA. TCRdb reprocessed the multiplex PCR reads with MiXCR, giving one entry per CDR3 protein. Of around 390,000 distinct CDR3 sequences detected, around 45% appear once; the ten largest clones hold approximately 12%. Source material: glioma tissue, nonneoplastic brain tissue, or PBMCs (not recorded which). The J gene is TRBJ2-7, the V gene TRBV6-2 or TRBV6-3; D possibly corresponds to TRBD1 (5 bases). The TCR comes from a human donor with low-grade glioma or glioblastoma, undergoing nonglioma brain surgery, or in good health (not recorded which). The CDR3 nucleotides read TGTGCCAGCAGTCCTGACAGATACGAGCAGTACTTC. It is translated as CASSPDRYEQYF.